The 7 T cell receptor beta chains in this list originate from one sample, sequenced in a study of shared T cell receptors in the human thymus. Some clones are missing from TCRdb's copy, which holds only in-frame ones; the method was immunoSEQ multiplex PCR. The sample comprises roughly 660,000 clones, around 89% of which are singletons, and around 0.0099% rests with the top ten. This same sample was also part of a study on human thymus T cells.

Sequenced material: thymocytes. These receptors were taken from a boy younger than two with a congenital heart defect.

The chain employs TRBV28 and TRBJ2-7; possibly TRBD2 for D (6 bases). Germline-derived CDR1 and CDR2 are MDHEN and SYDVKM. This CDR3 has 14 residues. V was cut by 5 bases and J by 6 bases, with 17 bases left in between. Here the CDR3 reads CASSPGEKVSEQYF. The CDR3 nucleotides are TGTGCCAGCAGTCCGGGGGAGAAAGTGAGCGAGCAGTACTTC.

This CDR3 is CASSGQGEDYEQYF. The CDR3 DNA reads as TGTGCCAGCAGTGGACAGGGGGAGGACTACGAGCAGTACTTC. The rearrangement links TRBV6-5 to TRBJ2-7; 10 nucleotides align to TRBD1. V shed 5 bases and J 3 bases; nucleotides not matched to a gene: 4. This CDR3 has 14 residues. Germline CDR1 and CDR2: MNHEY and SVGAGI.

V usage is TRBV14 and J usage is TRBJ2-7; D unresolved. Germline V gene lookup returns CDR1 SGHDN and CDR2 FVKESK. Trimming cost V 1 base and J 0 bases, with 13 bases left between them. The CDR3 totals 16 residues. The CDR3 loop is CASSQGPRLDSYEQYF. CDR3 coding DNA: TGTGCCAGCAGCCAAGGTCCCAGGCTGGACTCCTACGAGCAGTACTTC. Based on the CDR3 plus reference TRBV14 and TRBJ2-7, the full variable domain is EAGVTQFPSHSVIEKGQTVTLRCDPISGHDNLYWYRRVMGKEIKFLLHFVKESKQDESGMPNNRFLAERTGGTYSTLKVQPAELEDSGVYFCASSQGPRLDSYEQYFGPGTRLTVT.

Worth noting for this clone: The DNA is omitted, as the CDR3 cannot be located on it reliably, and the CDR3 follows TCRdb's listing. This rearrangement joins TRBV28 to TRBJ1-5; the table's TRBD1 call for D was not verified on the DNA. Ends included, the CDR3 has 14 residues. Germline V gene lookup returns CDR1 MDHEN and CDR2 SYDVKM. CDR3 protein: CASSFGTGSSRGHF.

V gene TRBV29-1 combines with J gene TRBJ2-3, with TRBD2 matching over 12 bases. J lost 0 bases, V lost 3 bases, and 1 base had no gene match. This CDR3 comprises 15 residues. Germline V CDR1 and CDR2: SQVTM, ANQGSEA. CDR3 amino acids: CSVDLAGGSTDTQYF. The CDR3 DNA reads TGCAGCGTTGACCTAGCGGGAGGGAGCACAGATACGCAGTATTTT.

V and J are TRBV18 and TRBJ2-7; D is unresolved. The ends were cut back, 0 bases at V and 1 base at J, with 7 bases in the middle. Per the germline V gene, CDR1 is KGHSH and CDR2 is LQKENI. The CDR3 is made up of 14 amino acids. CDR3 amino acids: CASSPPGRSYEQYF. CDR3 sequence (DNA): TGTGCCAGCTCACCACCGGGCCGATCCTACGAGCAGTACTTC.

Only a few counts were recorded for this clone. CDR3 sequence reads: CASSYSGNSYNEQFF. In DNA, the CDR3 is TGTGCCAGCAGCTACAGCGGGAACTCCTACAATGAGCAGTTCTTC. The J gene is TRBJ2-1, the V gene TRBV6-1; 7 bases match TRBD2. The germline CDR1 and CDR2 sequences are MNHNS and SASEGT. The V and J ends lost 6 bases and 0 bases, in that order; junction bases with no gene match: 5. The CDR3 runs to 15 residues.